The 18 T cell receptor beta chains listed next were all sequenced from one sample in a study of technical replicates of blood from a few donors. Some clones are missing from TCRdb's copy, which holds only in-frame ones; the method was immunoSEQ multiplex PCR. The table includes tens of thousands of clones, 93% detected once. Sequencing used T cells isolated from PBMCs. The source of these receptors is a human donor in good health.

The V gene is TRBV4-1, the J gene TRBJ2-3; 8 nucleotides align to TRBD1. V shed 2 bases and J 2 bases; nucleotides not matched to a gene: 6. The germline V gene has CDR1 MGHRA and CDR2 YSYEKL. The CDR3 spans 16 residues. The CDR3 bases are TGCGCCAGCAGCCAACCGACAGGGGACCTCACAGATACGCAGTATTTT. It encodes CASSQPTGDLTDTQYF.

This chain uses TRBV27 with TRBJ1-1, with 7 bases fitting TRBD1. V was clipped by 4 bases and J by 6 bases; unmatched bases: 8. Germline V lookup: CDR1 MNHEY, CDR2 SMNVEV (reference sequence). The CDR3 is 14 amino acids. The CDR3 reads CASSYRGGWAEAFF. The CDR3 DNA sequence: TGTGCCAGCAGTTACAGGGGAGGTTGGGCTGAAGCTTTCTTT.

CDR3 sequence reads: CASSSRTGELFF. CDR3 coding DNA: TGTGCCAGCAGCTCCCGGACCGGGGAGCTGTTTTTT. V usage is TRBV7-2 and J usage is TRBJ2-2, with D hard to call. The CDR3 is 12 residues long. Germline V gives CDR1 SGHTA, CDR2 FQGNSA. V gave up 4 bases and J gave up 5 bases, with 5 bases separating them.

The chain couples TRBV4-2 to TRBJ2-7; D possibly corresponds to TRBD1 (6 bases). Germline lookup yields CDR1 LGHNA and CDR2 YNFKEQ. CDR3 length: 15 residues. V gave up 0 bases and J gave up 3 bases, with 12 bases separating them. For the CDR3, the DNA is TGTGCCAGCAGCCAAGATCGCACAGGGAACTACGAGCAGTACTTC. Translating it yields CASSQDRTGNYEQYF.

V and J are TRBV12-2 and TRBJ1-1; no DNA check was done on the table's D call, TRBD1. TRBV12-2 is assigned pseudogene status. This CDR3 is built from 17 residues. The CDR3 sequence: CASRFSPDGHRQGRAFF. CDR3 DNA: TGTGCAAGTCGCTTCTCTCCCGATGGCCATCGACAGGGGCGAGCTTTCTTT.

The genes are TRBV4-1 and TRBJ2-5; possibly TRBD2 for D (6 bases). Deletions cut 1 base from V and 1 base from J, with 10 bases between. The germline CDR1 and CDR2 sequences are MGHRA and YSYEKL. The CDR3 contains 15 residues. The CDR3 nucleotides are TGCGCCAGCAGCCAAGGCGGGACGATCCAAGAGACCCAGTACTTC. Its translation is CASSQGGTIQETQYF.

The rearrangement joins TRBV6-6 to TRBJ1-5; D not certain. The CDR3 has 15 residues. Germline CDR1 reads MNHNY; CDR2 reads SVGAGI (reference sequence). The germline V and J ends were trimmed by 0 bases and 1 base, with 7 bases remaining between them. The CDR3 DNA is TGTGCCAGCAGTTACTCTTCCCCGAGCAATCAGCCCCAGCATTTT. Protein sequence: CASSYSSPSNQPQHF.

The V gene is TRBV6-5, the J gene TRBJ1-2; the D gene is possibly TRBD1 (5 bases). Looked up from germline, CDR1 is MNHEY and CDR2 is SVGAGI. V lost 6 bases to trimming and J lost 2 bases, with 13 bases between them. The length of the CDR3 is 14 residues. Here the CDR3 DNA reads TGTGCCAGCAGCTCCTTTCAGGGCAACTATGGCTACACCTTC. Protein sequence: CASSSFQGNYGYTF.

In DNA, the CDR3 is TGTGCCAGCAGCTTAGGCCCTTTCCGCTCCTACGAGCAGTACTTC. Translation gives CASSLGPFRSYEQYF. The chain carries TRBV7-3 and TRBJ2-7; D not certain. The CDR3 is 15 amino acids. V lost 2 bases and J 0 bases, leaving 11 bases between the germline ends. Germline lookup yields CDR1 SGHTA and CDR2 FQGTGA.

V gene TRBV19 combines with J gene TRBJ1-1; no definite D call. This CDR3 is built from 13 residues. Germline CDR1 is LNHDA and CDR2 is SQIVND (reference sequence). The V gene lost 8 bases and the J gene lost 3 bases, with 13 bases spanning the gap. CDR3 DNA sequence: TGTGCCAGTCGGACCGGGGAGTACACTGAAGCTTTCTTT. Amino acids: CASRTGEYTEAFF.

In DNA, the CDR3 is TGTGCCAGTAGTATGGGGACTAGCTCCTACAATGAGCAGTTCTTC. It codes for CASSMGTSSYNEQFF. The chain employs TRBV19 and TRBJ2-1; 8 nucleotides align to TRBD2. The CDR3 contains 15 residues. Germline CDR1 and CDR2: LNHDA and SQIVND (reference sequence). V was clipped by 3 bases and J by 0 bases; unmatched bases: 1. Combining the CDR3 with reference TRBV19 and TRBJ2-1 gives the whole variable domain DGGITQSPKYLFRKEGQNVTLSCEQNLNHDAMYWYRQDPGQGLRLIYYSQIVNDFQKGDIAEGYSVSREKKESFPLTVTSAQKNPTAFYLCASSMGTSSYNEQFFGPGTRLTVL.

V is TRBV7-2 and J is TRBJ2-3; 7 positions agree with TRBD2. Trimming took 0 bases from V and 2 from J; bases not matched to a gene: 14. Germline V gene data show CDR1 as SGHTA and CDR2 as FQGNSA. This CDR3 region has 19 residues. This CDR3 is CASSLARPAGSFYTDTQYF. DNA for the CDR3: TGTGCCAGCAGCTTAGCGAGGCCAGCGGGGTCTTTTTACACAGATACGCAGTATTTT.

This chain joins TRBV11-1 and TRBJ2-2, with 8 bases fitting TRBD2. V was clipped by 1 base and J by 3 bases; unmatched bases: 1. The CDR3 consists of 15 residues. Germline-derived CDR1 and CDR2 are SGHAT and FQDESV (reference sequence). CDR3 nucleotides: TGTGCCAGCAGCTTAGGTAGCGGGGACACCGGGGAGCTGTTTTTT. Translated, it gives CASSLGSGDTGELFF. Full variable domain (missing parts from reference TRBV11-1 and TRBJ2-2): EAEVAQSPRYKITEKSQAVAFWCDPISGHATLYWYRQILGQGPELLVQFQDESVVDDSQLPKDRFSAERLKGVDSTLKIQPAELGDSAMYLCASSLGSGDTGELFFGEGSRLTVL.

The genes are TRBV27 and TRBJ2-1; 7 bases map to TRBD2. The germline gives CDR1 MNHEY, CDR2 SMNVEV (reference sequence). The CDR3 has 18 amino acids. V lost 2 bases and J lost 2; bases outside the gene matches: 12. The CDR3 region is CASSLSPRRAGTYNEQFF. In DNA form, the CDR3 reads TGTGCCAGCAGTTTAAGCCCCCGCCGAGCGGGGACCTACAATGAGCAGTTCTTC.

The CDR3 loop is CASSEAKGPAGGYTF. Written as DNA, the CDR3 is TGTGCCAGCAGTGAAGCGAAAGGTCCGGCGGGTGGCTACACCTTC. V and J are TRBV2 and TRBJ1-2; D gene uncertain. In germline, CDR1 is SNHLY, CDR2 FYNNEI. The CDR3 sequence is 15 residues long. With 0 bases removed from V and 7 bases from J, the gap between germline ends came to 15 bases.

J is TRBJ2-7 and V is TRBV5-1, with a possible D match to TRBD1 (5 bases). Between the trimmed V and J ends, which lost 3 bases and 1 base, there was a span of 11 bases. This CDR3 is 14 amino acids long. Per the germline V gene, CDR1 is SGHRS and CDR2 is YFSETQ. CDR3 DNA sequence: TGCGCCAGCAGCTCTGACAGTTATTCCTACGAGCAGTACTTC. It encodes CASSSDSYSYEQYF.

The V call is TRBV19, the J call TRBJ2-7; TRBD1 matches 10 bases. The CDR3 is made up of 15 amino acids. V trimming: 10 bases; J trimming: 2 bases; junction bases outside the gene matches: 11. CDR1 is LNHDA, CDR2 SQIVND, per germline (reference sequence). CDR3 residues: CATSPWGTGAYEQYF. CDR3 nucleotide sequence: TGTGCCACCTCGCCTTGGGGGACAGGGGCCTACGAGCAGTACTTC. Full variable domain (missing parts from reference TRBV19 and TRBJ2-7): DGGITQSPKYLFRKEGQNVTLSCEQNLNHDAMYWYRQDPGQGLRLIYYSQIVNDFQKGDIAEGYSVSREKKESFPLTVTSAQKNPTAFYLCATSPWGTGAYEQYFGPGTRLTVT.

This sequence joins TRBV9 and TRBJ2-2; D remains ambiguous. CDR3 length: 13 amino acids. Per the germline V gene, CDR1 is SGDLS and CDR2 is YYNGEE. The V end lost 6 bases, the J end lost 1 base, and 7 bases lay between the germline ends. The CDR3 reads CASNTGNTGELFF. For the CDR3, the DNA is TGTGCCAGCAACACGGGGAACACCGGGGAGCTGTTTTTT.